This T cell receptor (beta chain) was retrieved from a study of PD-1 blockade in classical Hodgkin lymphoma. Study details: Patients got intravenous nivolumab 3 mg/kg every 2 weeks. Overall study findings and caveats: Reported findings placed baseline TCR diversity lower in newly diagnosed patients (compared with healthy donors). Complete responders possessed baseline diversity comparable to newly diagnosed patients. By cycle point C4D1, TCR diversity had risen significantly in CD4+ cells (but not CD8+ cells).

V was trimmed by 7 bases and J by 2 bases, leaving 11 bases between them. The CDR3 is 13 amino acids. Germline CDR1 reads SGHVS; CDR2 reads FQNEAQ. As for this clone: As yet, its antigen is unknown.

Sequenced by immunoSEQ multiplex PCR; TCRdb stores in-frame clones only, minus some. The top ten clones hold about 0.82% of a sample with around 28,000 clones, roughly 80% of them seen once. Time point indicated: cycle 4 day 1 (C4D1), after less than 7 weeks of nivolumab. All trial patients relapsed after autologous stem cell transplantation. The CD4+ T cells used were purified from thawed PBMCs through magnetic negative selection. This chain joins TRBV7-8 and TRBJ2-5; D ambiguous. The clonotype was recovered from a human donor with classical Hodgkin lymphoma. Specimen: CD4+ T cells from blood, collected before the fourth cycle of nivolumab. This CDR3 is CASTWRLQETQYF. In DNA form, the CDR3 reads TGTGCCAGCACCTGGCGGTTGCAAGAGACCCAGTACTTC.